The T cell receptor beta chain described here comes from a study of Ad26.COV2.S vaccination and SARS-CoV-2 variants. Background on the study: Donor participated within the Ad26.COV2.S arm of the COV1001 trial. By the intramuscular route, Ad26.COV2.S was given once, or twice 56 days apart.

As for treatment: roughly 20 received Ad26.COV2.S at low or high dose, single or two shots; 5 received placebo; per-sample allocation not given. Collection of samples fell on day 63 after the first vaccine or placebo injection. Trimming took 1 base from V and 3 from J, leaving 8 bases between them. This CDR3 comprises 13 residues. CDR1 and CDR2 (germline): SGDLS, YYNGEE. The data were produced by immunoSEQ multiplex PCR, yet TCRdb's version contains in-frame clones alone and is incomplete. The sample includes about 440,000 clones, less than 95% of them seen just once. Findings and limits, study-wide: Placebo recipients trailed vaccine recipients in spike-specific TCR breadth.

Comments on this clone: Its specificity is unknown.

This clonotype originated in a person aged 18-65 years who received the Ad26.COV2.S COVID-19 vaccine or a placebo. The sample consisted of peripheral blood, taken in a trial of Ad26.COV2.S vaccine versus placebo. The chain recombines TRBV9 with TRBJ2-7, with no clear D. The chain's CDR3 is CASSVHPRYEQYF. CDR3 nucleotide sequence: TGTGCCAGCAGCGTACATCCTCGCTACGAGCAGTACTTC.